Below are 22 T cell receptor beta chains sequenced from a single sample in a study of human T cells and chemical hapten exposure. Stated time point: patch test 2, 6 weeks after DPC sensitization. Treatment denoted: therapeutic diphenylcyclopropenone sensitization with weekly scalp DPC. Using its own MiXCR run on the RACE reads, TCRdb lists one record per CDR3 protein. In the table there are over 100,000 distinct CDR3 sequences, about a tenth of which are singletons. The specimen comprised whole blood, sampled in connection with sensitization to the hapten diphenylcyclopropenone (DPC). The receptors stem from a woman between 40 and 50 years old with alopecia areata. Some clones in this sample may be carry-over from other donors' samples.

The sample holds many counts of this clonotype. The V and J genes are TRBV3-1 and TRBJ1-3; TRBD1 might be the D (5 bases). V dropped 0 bases and J dropped 4 bases, with 16 bases sitting between them. Germline V gene data show CDR1 as LGHDT and CDR2 as YNNKEL (reference sequence). This CDR3 has 17 amino acids. CDR3: CASSQDWSAGKGNTIYF. CDR3 sequence (DNA): TGTGCCAGCAGCCAAGATTGGTCGGCAGGGAAAGGAAACACCATATATTTT.

There are many counts of this clonotype. The chain couples TRBV10-1 to TRBJ1-1; D unresolved. The ends were cut back, 3 bases at V and 1 base at J, with 12 bases in the middle. Germline V gene lookup returns CDR1 WNHNN and CDR2 SYGVQD (reference sequence). This CDR3 region has 15 residues. In DNA, the CDR3 is TGCGCCAGCAGTGACTACGCCTTGGGGAACACTGAAGCTTTCTTT. Its translation: CASSDYALGNTEAFF.

The V call is TRBV4-3, the J call TRBJ2-3; 9 bases line up with TRBD2. The J segment lost 1 base and the V segment lost 0 bases, leaving 5 bases of the junction unmatched. The CDR3 consists of 17 residues. Germline-derived CDR1 and CDR2 are LGHNA and YSLEER. CDR3 sequence: CASSQDERGDRTDTQYF. In DNA, the CDR3 is TGCGCCAGCAGCCAAGACGAGCGGGGGGATCGCACAGATACGCAGTATTTT.

V and J are TRBV18 and TRBJ2-5; D not certain. Germline CDR1 and CDR2: KGHSH and LQKENI. This CDR3 has 14 residues. Trimming cost V 2 bases and J 7 bases, with 14 bases left between them. CDR3 nucleotide sequence: TGTGCCAGCTCACCAATACAGACCCCTCCGACCCAGTACTTC. Protein product: CASSPIQTPPTQYF.

The chain uses TRBV3-2 and TRBJ2-1; TRBD1, the D gene given by the table, was not confirmed from the DNA. TRBV3-2 is a pseudogene locus. The CDR3 spans 19 residues. The chain's CDR3 is CASSQQHERGFSSYNEQFF. The CDR3, as DNA: TGTGCCAGCAGCCAACAACACGAGAGGGGCTTTAGCTCCTACAATGAGCAGTTCTTC.

The V gene is TRBV29-1, the J gene TRBJ2-3; TRBD2 might be the D (6 bases). V was shortened by 2 bases and J by 2 bases, with 17 bases between the two germline ends. Germline CDR1 and CDR2: SQVTM and ANQGSEA. There are 16 residues in the CDR3. CDR3 in DNA: TGCAGCGTTGAAATAGCGGCGGCGAGTCTCACAGATACGCAGTATTTT. Translating gives CSVEIAAASLTDTQYF.

The table lists this clonotype with many counts. A read error may produce the germline difference seen at one junction end. J is TRBJ1-1 and V is TRBV6-5; 7 nucleotides line up with TRBD1. Per the germline V gene, CDR1 is MNHEY and CDR2 is SVGAGI. CDR3 length equals 14 residues. CDR3 nucleotides: TGTGCCAGCAGTTACAGGCAGGGGGACGTTGAAGTTTTCTTT. It codes for CASSYRQGDVEVFF.

Note on this clonotype: This sequence may be a read error, since a much larger clone differs from it by one base. The chain is built from TRBV6-6 and TRBJ1-2, with a weak D call TRBD1 (6 bases). Germline V lookup: CDR1 MNHNY, CDR2 SVGAGI (reference sequence). The CDR3 contains 16 residues. The V and J ends lost 4 bases and 0 bases respectively, with 15 bases between them. The CDR3 coding sequence is TGTGCCAGCAGTTCCGGGGGCTGGGGGTCTAACTATGGCTACACCTTC. It codes for CASSSGGWGSNYGYTF.

The rearrangement links TRBV2 to TRBJ2-3; 9 nucleotides line up with TRBD2. CDR3 length: 15 residues. The germline V gene encodes CDR1 SNHLY and CDR2 FYNNEI. The J segment lost 4 bases and the V segment lost 5 bases, leaving 7 bases of the junction unmatched. The CDR3 coding sequence is TGTGCCAGCAGTCTAGGCGGGGGGGCCCCAGATACGCAGTATTTT. Translating it yields CASSLGGGAPDTQYF.

This clonotype was seen at least ten times. Written as DNA, the CDR3 is TGTGCCAGCAGTTACTCAACTAGCGGGGGGTCTAACACCGGGGAGCTGTTTTTT. This translates into CASSYSTSGGSNTGELFF. The V call is TRBV6-6, the J call TRBJ2-2; TRBD2 matches 12 bases. The V segment lost 0 bases and the J segment 2 bases; nucleotides outside the gene matches: 4. Germline values: CDR1 MNHNY, CDR2 SVGAGI (reference sequence). The CDR3 runs to 18 residues.

The chain carries TRBV15 and TRBJ2-7; TRBD1 matches at 7 bases. The CDR3 contains 15 residues. V trimming: 3 bases; J trimming: 5 bases; junction bases outside the gene matches: 10. In germline, CDR1 is LNHNV, CDR2 YYDKDF (reference sequence). CDR3 nucleotide sequence: TGTGCCACCAGCAGGGGGACAGCTTTGGCCCACGAGCAGTACTTC. Translated, it gives CATSRGTALAHEQYF.

This clonotype was detected ten times or more. V usage is TRBV18 and J usage is TRBJ2-7, with 12 bases matching TRBD2. This CDR3 contains 15 residues. V shed 6 bases and J 1 base; nucleotides not matched to a gene: 4. Germline V CDR1 and CDR2: KGHSH, LQKENI. The CDR3 coding sequence is TGTGCCAGCTCTTCGACTAGCGGGGGTTCCTACGAGCAGTACTTC. Protein product: CASSSTSGGSYEQYF.

V gene TRBV4-3 combines with J gene TRBJ1-1, with D perhaps matching TRBD1 (5 bases). This CDR3 is built from 16 residues. The V gene lost 2 bases and the J gene lost 0 bases, with 13 bases spanning the gap. CDR1 LGHNA and CDR2 YSLEER come from the germline V gene. The CDR3 nucleotides read TGCGCCAGCAGCCAACTGGCGGGACGGATGAACACTGAAGCTTTCTTT. This gives the protein CASSQLAGRMNTEAFF.

The chain recombines TRBV7-2 with TRBJ1-5, with TRBD1 matching over 7 bases. V dropped 5 bases and J dropped 5; count of bases not matched to a gene: 9. CDR1 is SGHTA and CDR2 is FQGNSA in the germline V gene. The length of the CDR3 is 15 residues. DNA of the CDR3: TGTGCCAGCAGCCAAGGTGGTACAGGGGATCAGCCCCAGCATTTT. It translates to CASSQGGTGDQPQHF.

Ten or more counts support this clonotype. This chain joins TRBV3-1 and TRBJ1-3; no reliable D call. This CDR3 spans 12 amino acids. Germline V gene data show CDR1 as LGHDT and CDR2 as YNNKEL (reference sequence). Trimming shortened V by 2 bases and J by 6 bases, and 5 bases separated the two germline ends. CDR3 amino acids: CASSQTLNTIYF. CDR3 coding DNA: TGTGCCAGCAGCCAAACGTTAAACACCATATATTTT.

This clonotype was recorded many times. The genes are TRBV12-3 or TRBV12-4 and TRBJ2-3; 7 nucleotides align to TRBD1. V lost 3 bases and J lost 8; bases outside the gene matches: 5. The CDR3 length is 13 residues. The CDR3 DNA reads TGTGCCAGCAGTTTTACAGGGGAAGGTACGCAGTATTTT. Encoded protein: CASSFTGEGTQYF.

This clonotype was observed at least ten times. This rearrangement joins TRBV2 to TRBJ2-7; possibly TRBD2 for D (6 bases). Looked up from germline, CDR1 is SNHLY and CDR2 is FYNNEI. The CDR3 extends over 12 amino acids. Trimming pared 4 bases from V and 4 bases from J, leaving 8 bases between. The chain's CDR3 is CASSGEAYEQYF. The CDR3 coding sequence is TGTGCCAGCAGTGGGGAGGCATACGAGCAGTACTTC.

This clonotype was counted ten times or more. The CDR3 loop reads CATRIKGQPQHF. DNA for the CDR3: TGTGCCACCAGAATTAAGGGGCAGCCCCAGCATTTT. The chain recombines TRBV15 with TRBJ1-5, with D possibly being TRBD1 (5 bases). Germline assignment: CDR1 LNHNV and CDR2 YYDKDF (reference sequence). The V and J ends lost 6 bases and 7 bases respectively, with 10 bases between them. The CDR3 totals 12 residues.

This clonotype was observed at least ten times. V usage is TRBV5-1 and J usage is TRBJ1-2; possibly TRBD1 for D (6 bases). The V end lost 5 bases, the J end lost 4 bases, and 12 bases lay between the germline ends. Per germline, CDR1 SGHRS and CDR2 YFSETQ. The CDR3 runs to 13 residues. Here the CDR3 DNA reads TGCGCCAGCAGACGGCAGGGGAGCTATGGCTACACCTTC. Translation: CASRRQGSYGYTF.

In its sample, this clonotype was seen many times. The chain has TRBV18 and TRBJ1-3, with 7 bases aligning to TRBD1. This CDR3 region has 16 residues. The ends lost 8 bases at V and 1 base at J; junction bases unmatched: 11. In germline, CDR1 is KGHSH, CDR2 LQKENI. As DNA, the CDR3 is TGTGCCAGCACAACAACCGGGACAGTTTCTGGAAACACCATATATTTT. Translated, it gives CASTTTGTVSGNTIYF.

This chain connects TRBV6-2 or TRBV6-3 to TRBJ2-3, with 11 bases aligning to TRBD2. The CDR3 extends over 17 amino acids. With 6 bases clipped from V and 1 base from J, the junction kept 9 bases outside the gene matches. Germline CDR1 reads MNHEY; CDR2 reads SVGEGT. The CDR3 bases are TGTGCCAGCAGCCCGCTAGCGGGGGGCGAAGGCACAGATACGCAGTATTTT. This codes for CASSPLAGGEGTDTQYF.

This CDR3 is CASIGDNEQFF. The CDR3 DNA reads as TGTGCCAGCATCGGAGACAATGAGCAGTTCTTC. The rearrangement joins TRBV7-9 to TRBJ2-1; D remains ambiguous. CDR3 length equals 11 residues. CDR1 and CDR2 (germline): SEHNR, FQNEAQ (reference sequence). Trimming took 7 bases from V and 5 from J, leaving 6 bases between them.